The 8 T cell receptor beta chains below were found in one sample sequenced in a study of neurological immune-mediated disorders. TCRdb independently ran MiXCR on the 5' RACE reads; one entry per CDR3 protein. Of tens of thousands of distinct CDR3 sequences in the sample, approximately 9.4% were seen once. The specimen sequenced was PBMCs. The receptor source for this set is a man aged 45-65 years in good health.

This clonotype has at least ten counts. The rearrangement joins TRBV29-1 to TRBJ2-7; no clear D gene. The CDR3 is 14 residues long. Between the trimmed V and J ends, which lost 5 bases and 6 bases, there was a span of 20 bases. The germline V gene has CDR1 SQVTM and CDR2 ANQGSEA. Here the CDR3 reads CSVKVYWGSGEQYF. The CDR3 bases are TGCAGCGTTAAGGTATACTGGGGATCGGGCGAGCAGTACTTC.

This clonotype was detected many times. The chain has TRBV5-1 and TRBJ2-3; D unresolved. Trimming pared 0 bases from V and 2 bases from J, leaving 13 bases between. The CDR3 length is 16 residues. CDR1 and CDR2 from the germline V gene are SGHRS and YFSETQ. CDR3 in DNA: TGCGCCAGCAGCTTGGGTAACAGTCCGACCACAGATACGCAGTATTTT. It yields the protein CASSLGNSPTTDTQYF.

This clonotype came up many times. The chain joins TRBV20-1 to TRBJ2-2, with D perhaps TRBD1 (6 bases). Germline V CDR1 and CDR2: DFQATT, SNEGSKA (reference sequence). The CDR3 consists of 13 residues. V was pared by 2 bases and J by 6 bases, with 10 bases between. The CDR3 nucleotides are TGCAGTGCTAGATACAGGGATCCCGGGGAGCTGTTTTTT. Translating gives CSARYRDPGELFF.

This clonotype was counted ten times or more. The genes are TRBV11-2 and TRBJ2-2; no clear D. The germline V gene encodes CDR1 SGHAT and CDR2 FQNNGV. CDR3 length: 14 residues. Trimming stripped 8 bases from V and 1 base from J, with 11 bases between. Here the CDR3 reads CASDKGLNTGELFF. The CDR3 DNA is TGTGCCAGCGATAAAGGGTTGAACACCGGGGAGCTGTTTTTT.

This chain connects TRBV10-3 to TRBJ1-5; D gene ambiguous. The germline V and J ends were trimmed by 3 bases and 7 bases, with 13 bases remaining between them. The CDR3 totals 14 residues. CDR1 and CDR2 from the germline V gene are ENHRY and SYGVKD. The CDR3 sequence is CAISDPTKSQPQHF. The CDR3 nucleotides read TGTGCCATCAGTGACCCCACTAAGTCCCAGCCCCAGCATTTT.

This clonotype appeared many times. CDR3 protein: CASSQGWTGGTEAFF. CDR3 coding DNA: TGCGCCAGCAGCCAGGGGTGGACAGGGGGCACTGAAGCTTTCTTT. This chain uses TRBV5-1 with TRBJ1-1; 10 bases align to TRBD1. This CDR3 is built from 15 residues. The germline V gene encodes CDR1 SGHRS and CDR2 YFSETQ. Losses at the gene ends were 4 bases for V and 4 bases for J; bases not matched to a gene: 7.

In this sample, this clonotype turned up many times. The CDR3 protein is CASSNQGGETQYF. DNA of the CDR3: TGTGCCAGCAGCAATCAGGGGGGAGAGACCCAGTACTTC. The V gene is TRBV5-5, the J gene TRBJ2-5; TRBD1 might be the D (7 bases). The CDR3 runs to 13 residues. The germline V gene has CDR1 SGHKS and CDR2 YYEKEE (reference sequence). V lost 4 bases and J 4 bases, leaving 11 bases between the germline ends.

Many counts were recorded for this clonotype. The V call is TRBV9, the J call TRBJ2-3; D unresolved. The CDR3 spans 17 residues. V was shortened by 3 bases and J by 1 base, with 18 bases between the two germline ends. From germline, CDR1 is SGDLS and CDR2 YYNGEE. CDR3 DNA sequence: TGTGCCAGCAGCGGCCCCCCGTGGGGTGAGGGCACAGATACGCAGTATTTT. This translates into CASSGPPWGEGTDTQYF.